Following are 5 T cell receptor beta chains from one sample sequenced in a study of cytomegalovirus exposure and HLA in healthy donors. Researchers ran the PCR with 60 Vbeta and 13 Jbeta primers. TCRdb's copy holds only in-frame clones and misses some; the assay was immunoSEQ multiplex PCR. This sample has 100,000 to 140,000 clones, with 82% found just once. What was sequenced was PBMCs. The receptors stem from a man aged 25 to 40 in good health and CMV-seropositive.

The chain has TRBV2 and TRBJ1-5; no clear D gene. CDR1 and CDR2 from the germline V gene are SNHLY and FYNNEI. V lost 7 bases to trimming and J lost 7 bases, with 14 bases between them. This CDR3 has 13 amino acids. Here the CDR3 reads CASTSSRGQPQHF. In DNA form, the CDR3 reads TGTGCCAGCACCTCCTCTCGGGGACAGCCCCAGCATTTT.

The rearrangement links TRBV9 to TRBJ1-1; 8 nucleotides line up with TRBD1. With V trimmed by 5 bases and J by 7 bases, 7 bases remained unmatched. The CDR3 consists of 13 residues. CDR1 SGDLS and CDR2 YYNGEE come from the germline V gene. CDR3 sequence (DNA): TGTGCCAGCAGACGGACAGGGTCGTTTGAAGCTTTCTTT. Translating it yields CASRRTGSFEAFF.

This rearrangement joins TRBV6-5 to TRBJ1-2; 7 bases line up with TRBD1. Germline trimming cut 2 bases from V and 2 bases from J; bases unmatched to any gene: 2. This CDR3 is built from 14 residues. Germline assignment: CDR1 MNHEY and CDR2 SVGAGI. The CDR3 region has the DNA TGTGCCAGCAGTTACAGCAGGGGGAACTATGGCTACACCTTC. Translation: CASSYSRGNYGYTF.

The gene calls are TRBV6-5 and TRBJ1-1; D gene unclear. Between the trimmed V and J ends, which lost 0 bases and 4 bases, there was a span of 12 bases. In germline, CDR1 is MNHEY, CDR2 SVGAGI. The CDR3 extends over 15 amino acids. In DNA form, the CDR3 reads TGTGCCAGCAGTTACTCGAGGGCTCCGGGCACTGAAGCTTTCTTT. As protein: CASSYSRAPGTEAFF.

The V call is TRBV18, the J call TRBJ1-1; TRBD1 might be the D (5 bases). Per germline, CDR1 KGHSH and CDR2 LQKENI. Trimming left V 3 bases short and J 7 bases short, with 9 bases between. The CDR3 extends over 12 amino acids. The CDR3 loop is CASSPFQGEAFF. The CDR3 DNA is TGTGCCAGCTCACCGTTTCAGGGTGAAGCTTTCTTT. The full variable domain, completed using reference TRBV18 and TRBJ1-1, is NAGVMQNPRHLVRRRGQEARLRCSPMKGHSHVYWYRQLPEEGLKFMVYLQKENIIDESGMPKERFSAEFPKEGPSILRIQQVVRGDSAAYFCASSPFQGEAFFGQGTRLTVV.